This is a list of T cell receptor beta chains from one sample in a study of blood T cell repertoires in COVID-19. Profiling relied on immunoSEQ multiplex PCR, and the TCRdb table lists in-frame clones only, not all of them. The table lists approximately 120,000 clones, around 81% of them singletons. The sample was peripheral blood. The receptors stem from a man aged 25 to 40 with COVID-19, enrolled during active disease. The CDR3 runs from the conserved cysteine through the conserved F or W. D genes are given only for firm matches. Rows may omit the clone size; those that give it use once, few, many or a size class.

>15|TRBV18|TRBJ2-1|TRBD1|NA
TGTGCCAGCTCATTGGGCTCAGGGGGCTCCAATGAGCAGTTCTTC
CASSLGSGGSNEQFF
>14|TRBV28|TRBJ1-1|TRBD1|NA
TGTGCCAGCAGTTCGACAGGGTTGAACACTGAAGCTTTCTTT
CASSSTGLNTEAFF
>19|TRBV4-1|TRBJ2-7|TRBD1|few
TGCGCCAGCAGCCAGGTAATCGGGACAGGGGCCCTCCCCTGGGACGAGCAGTACTTC
CASSQVIGTGALPWDEQYF
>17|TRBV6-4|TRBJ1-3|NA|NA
TGTGCCAGCAGTGACATGAGGCGGGAGCCCTCTGGAAACACCATATATTTT
CASSDMRREPSGNTIYF
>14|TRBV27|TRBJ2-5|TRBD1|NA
TGTGCCAGCAGTTACGGACAGGGGCAAGAGACCCAGTACTTC
CASSYGQGQETQYF
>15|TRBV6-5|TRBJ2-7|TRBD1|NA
TGTGCCAGCAGTTACGAGGGGGCAGGCTCCTACGAGCAGTACTTC
CASSYEGAGSYEQYF
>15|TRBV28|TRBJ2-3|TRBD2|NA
TGTGCCAGCAGTTTGGGGACTAGCGGGACAGATACGCAGTATTTT
CASSLGTSGTDTQYF
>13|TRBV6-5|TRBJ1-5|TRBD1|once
TGTGCCAGCCTCGGGACAGGAGATCAGCCCCAGCATTTT
CASLGTGDQPQHF
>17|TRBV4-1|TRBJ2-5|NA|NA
TGCGCCAGCAGCCCACCGCAGAGGACACACCATCAAGAGACCCAGTACTTC
CASSPPQRTHHQETQYF
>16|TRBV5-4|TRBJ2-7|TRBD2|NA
TGTGCCAGCAGCTTGGGCGGACTAGCGGGTACCTACGAGCAGTACTTC
CASSLGGLAGTYEQYF
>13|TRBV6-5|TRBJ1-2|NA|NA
TGTGCCAGCAGGGGGGCAGGAGACTATGGCTACACCTTC
CASRGAGDYGYTF
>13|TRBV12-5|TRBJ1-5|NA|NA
TGTGCTAGTGGTTTGGCCCAAAATCAGCCCCAGCATTTT
CASGLAQNQPQHF
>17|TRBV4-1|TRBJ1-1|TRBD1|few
TGCGCCAGCAGCCCTTCGACCCCGAGGGACAGGGGACCTGAAGCTTTCTTT
CASSPSTPRDRGPEAFF
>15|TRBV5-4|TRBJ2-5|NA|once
TGTGCCAGCAGCTTTTCTGGGGGCCTTCAAGAGACCCAGTACTTC
CASSFSGGLQETQYF
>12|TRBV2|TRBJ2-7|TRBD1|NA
TGTGCCAGCAGTGCGACAGGGGACGAGCAGTACTTC
CASSATGDEQYF
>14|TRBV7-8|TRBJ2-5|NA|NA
TGTGCCAGCAGCCGCCTGACGGGCCAAGAGACCCAGTACTTC
CASSRLTGQETQYF
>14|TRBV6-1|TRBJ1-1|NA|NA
TGTGCCAGCCGTGAGTACTCTTTAACGACTGAAGCTTTCTTT
CASREYSLTTEAFF
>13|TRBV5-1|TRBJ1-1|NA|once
TGCGCCAGCAGCTCCTCAGGAAACACTGAAGCTTTCTTT
CASSSSGNTEAFF
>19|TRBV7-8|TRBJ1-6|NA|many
TGTGCCAGCAGCCTATGGGGGCAGAGCCTCGTTTTTTATGAATCACCCCTCCACTTT
CASSLWGQSLVFYESPLHF
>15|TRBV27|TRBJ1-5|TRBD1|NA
TGTGCCAGCAGTGTCGACAGGGGAGGCAATCAGCCCCAGCATTTT
CASSVDRGGNQPQHF
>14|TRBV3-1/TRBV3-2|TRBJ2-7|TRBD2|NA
TGTGCCAGCAGCCCTAGCGGACGAAGGGACGAGCAGTACTTC
CASSPSGRRDEQYF
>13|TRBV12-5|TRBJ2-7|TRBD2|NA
TGTGCTAGTGGTTCCTTTAATGGGGAGGGGACGGTCTTC
CASGSFNGEGTVF
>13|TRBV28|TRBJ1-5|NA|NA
TGTGCCAGCAGTTCCCTTGCGGGGTATCGCCAGCATTTT
CASSSLAGYRQHF
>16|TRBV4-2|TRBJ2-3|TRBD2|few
TGTGCCAGCAGCCAAGATCTAGCGGGAGGTCCAGATACGCAGTATTTT
CASSQDLAGGPDTQYF
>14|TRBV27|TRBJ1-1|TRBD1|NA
TGTGCCAGCAGGCAAGGGACAGGGAGGCCTGAAGCTTTCTTT
CASRQGTGRPEAFF
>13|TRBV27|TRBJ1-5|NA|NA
TGTGCCAGCAGTGCAGGGGTGGGCCAGCCCCAGCATTTT
CASSAGVGQPQHF
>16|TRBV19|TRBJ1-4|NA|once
TGTGCCAGTAGTCTTAAGGACAGTGCAACTAATGAAAAACTGTTTTTT
CASSLKDSATNEKLFF
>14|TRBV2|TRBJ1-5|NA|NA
TGTGCCAGCAGTGTTGGGGCATCAAATCAGCCCCAGCATTTT
CASSVGASNQPQHF
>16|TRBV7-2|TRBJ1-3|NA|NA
TGTGCCAGCAGCCAACAGGGACCTAACTCTGGAAACACCATATATTTT
CASSQQGPNSGNTIYF
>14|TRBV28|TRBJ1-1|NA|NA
TGTGCCAGCAATGGGCAGACGAAAAACACTGAAGCTTTCTTT
CASNGQTKNTEAFF
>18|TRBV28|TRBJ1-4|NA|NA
TGTGCCAGCACCCCTGGGGGGCAGGGAGGGAAGCGGAGTGAAAAACTGTTTTTT
CASTPGGQGGKRSEKLFF
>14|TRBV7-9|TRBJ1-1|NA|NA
TGTGCCAGCAGCTTATCACAGGCGAACACTGAAGCTTTCTTT
CASSLSQANTEAFF
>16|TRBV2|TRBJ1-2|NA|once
TGTGCCAGCAGGAGATCCCCCTCCGGGACAAACTATGGCTACACCTTC
CASRRSPSGTNYGYTF